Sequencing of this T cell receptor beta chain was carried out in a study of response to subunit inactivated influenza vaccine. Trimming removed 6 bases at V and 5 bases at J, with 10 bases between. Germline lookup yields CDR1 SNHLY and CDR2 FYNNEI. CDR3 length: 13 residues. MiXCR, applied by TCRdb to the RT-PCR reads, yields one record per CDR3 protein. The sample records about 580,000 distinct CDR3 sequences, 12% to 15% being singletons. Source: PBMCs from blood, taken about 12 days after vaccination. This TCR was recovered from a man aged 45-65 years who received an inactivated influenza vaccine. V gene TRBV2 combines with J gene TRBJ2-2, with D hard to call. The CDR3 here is CASRETATGELFF. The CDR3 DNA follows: TGTGCCAGCAGGGAAACAGCGACCGGGGAGCTGTTTTTT. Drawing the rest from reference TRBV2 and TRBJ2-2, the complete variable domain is EPEVTQTPSHQVTQMGQEVILRCVPISNHLYFYWYRQILGQKVEFLVSFYNNEISEKSEIFDDQFSVERPDGSNFTLKIRSTKLEDSAMYFCASRETATGELFFGEGSRLTVL.